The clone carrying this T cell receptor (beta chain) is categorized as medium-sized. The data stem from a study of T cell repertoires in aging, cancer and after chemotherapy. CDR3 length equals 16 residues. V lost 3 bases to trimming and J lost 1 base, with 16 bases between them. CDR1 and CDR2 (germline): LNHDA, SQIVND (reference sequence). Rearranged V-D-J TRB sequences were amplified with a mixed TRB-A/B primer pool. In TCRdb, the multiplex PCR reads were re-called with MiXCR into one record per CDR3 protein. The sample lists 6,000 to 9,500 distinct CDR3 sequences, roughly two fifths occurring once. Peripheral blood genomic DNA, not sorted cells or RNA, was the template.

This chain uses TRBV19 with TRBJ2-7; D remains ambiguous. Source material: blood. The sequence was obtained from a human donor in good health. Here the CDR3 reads CASSMFNGGRSYEQYF. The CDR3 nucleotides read TGTGCCAGTAGTATGTTTAACGGCGGCCGATCCTACGAGCAGTACTTC.